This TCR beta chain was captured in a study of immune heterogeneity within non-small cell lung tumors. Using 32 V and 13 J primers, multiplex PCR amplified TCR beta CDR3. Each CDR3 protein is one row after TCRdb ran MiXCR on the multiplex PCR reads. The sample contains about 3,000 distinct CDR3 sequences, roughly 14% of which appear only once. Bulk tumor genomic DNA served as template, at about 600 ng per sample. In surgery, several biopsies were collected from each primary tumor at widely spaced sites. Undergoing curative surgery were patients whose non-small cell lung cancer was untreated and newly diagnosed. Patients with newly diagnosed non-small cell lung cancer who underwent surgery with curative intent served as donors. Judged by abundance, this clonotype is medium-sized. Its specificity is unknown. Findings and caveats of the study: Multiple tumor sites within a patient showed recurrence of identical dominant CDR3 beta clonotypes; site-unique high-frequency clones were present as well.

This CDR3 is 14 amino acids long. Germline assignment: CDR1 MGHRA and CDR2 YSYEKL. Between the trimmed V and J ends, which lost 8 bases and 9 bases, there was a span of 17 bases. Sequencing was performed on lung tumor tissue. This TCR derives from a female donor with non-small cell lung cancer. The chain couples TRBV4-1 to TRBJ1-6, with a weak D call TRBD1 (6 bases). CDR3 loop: CASSYGGGSSPLHF. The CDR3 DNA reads TGCGCCAGCTCGTATGGAGGGGGGAGTTCACCCCTCCACTTT.